Below, one T cell receptor beta chain is given with its context. V dropped 1 base and J dropped 9; count of bases not matched to a gene: 13. The CDR3 length is 16 residues. CDR1 and CDR2 (germline): SQVTM, ANQGSEA. This entry comes from a study of blood T cell repertoires in COVID-19. Study-level information: Samples taken during acute and convalescent COVID-19 were collected in the United States, Italy and Spain. T cells, B-cell-depleted T cells, or PBMCs supplied cDNA or gDNA.

Per the authors' pipeline: Researchers report that nucleated cell counts were estimated from reference gene primer amplification. TCRdb's copy holds only in-frame clones and misses some; the assay was immunoSEQ multiplex PCR. That table furnishes V, J and clone size, whereas the DNA furnished D and trimming. The table records tens of thousands of clones, approximately 80% of them present only once. The origin of this receptor is a man aged 70-80 years with acute or convalescent COVID-19. The sequenced material came from peripheral blood. V and J are TRBV29-1 and TRBJ2-1; 9 positions match TRBD1. CDR3 loop: CSVEGPGQGWGGEQFF. The CDR3 DNA reads TGCAGCGTTGAAGGGCCGGGACAGGGATGGGGAGGTGAGCAGTTCTTC.